The source of this T cell receptor (beta chain) is a study of T cell responses to AZD1222 COVID-19 vaccine. Study-wide findings and caveats: Clonal diversity was possibly underestimated, and white British individuals and females predominated among donors. Reports indicate that nearly half of spike-specific TCRs are directed at unmutated variant regions. CD4 TCRs associated with vaccination spanned spike, dominating at 160-218 and 743-854. Every sample of the repertoires postdated the peak T cell response.

Assay used: immunoSEQ multiplex PCR; TCRdb lists only in-frame clones, some missing. The sample lists 200,000 to 250,000 clones; 85% to 95% were seen once. Germline CDR1 LNHDA, CDR2 SQIVND (reference sequence). The CDR3 spans 14 residues. The V end was cut by 3 bases, the J end by 4 bases, with 12 bases between. Comments on this clone: Its antigen is not known.

Sample: peripheral blood, taken on day 0 of MenACWY control vaccination. The sequence derives from an adult in good health. The chain carries TRBV19 and TRBJ1-1; no firm D call. CDR3 DNA: TGTGCCAGTAGTATGACCCCTTGGGGCACTGAAGCTTTCTTT. This encodes CASSMTPWGTEAFF.